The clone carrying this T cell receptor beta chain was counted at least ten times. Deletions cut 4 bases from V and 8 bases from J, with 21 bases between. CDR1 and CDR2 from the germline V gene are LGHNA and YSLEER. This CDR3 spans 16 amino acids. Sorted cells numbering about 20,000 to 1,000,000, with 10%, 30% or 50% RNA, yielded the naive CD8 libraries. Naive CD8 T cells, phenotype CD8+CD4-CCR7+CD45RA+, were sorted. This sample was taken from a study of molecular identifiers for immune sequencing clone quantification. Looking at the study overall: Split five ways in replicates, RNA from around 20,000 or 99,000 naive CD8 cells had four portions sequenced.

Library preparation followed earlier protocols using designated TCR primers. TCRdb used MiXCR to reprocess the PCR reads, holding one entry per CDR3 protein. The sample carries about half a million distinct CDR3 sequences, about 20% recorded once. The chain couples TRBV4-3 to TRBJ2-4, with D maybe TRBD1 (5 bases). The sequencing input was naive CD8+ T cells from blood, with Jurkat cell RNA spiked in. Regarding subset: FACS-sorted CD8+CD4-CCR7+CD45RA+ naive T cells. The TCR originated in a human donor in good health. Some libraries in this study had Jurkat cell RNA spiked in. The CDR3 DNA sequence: TGCGCCAGCAGCCTTCGACAGTACAGCTTAAAGGACATTCAGTACTTC. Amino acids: CASSLRQYSLKDIQYF.